The T cell receptor beta chain described here comes from a study of T cell changes during pregnancy in multiple sclerosis (dated 2019 in TCRdb). A note on the overall study: In women with multiple sclerosis, the researchers looked at how the T cell repertoire shifted as pregnancy progressed.

Details on this clone: Its antigen specificity is not known. Per-base quality was not reported, and no clone a single base away is much larger than it.

The method was the immunoSEQ multiplex PCR assay. Held by TCRdb, this immuneACCESS table contains in-frame sequences only and omits some clones. Under half of the omission traces to an unresolved V gene where checked; the cause of the rest is unknown. The sample table records about 54,000 clones; about nine tenths of these occur just once. Of the sample, approximately 0.58% is held by the ten largest clones. The germline V gene sets CDR1 to MDHEN and CDR2 to SYDVKM. Inclusive of the bounding cysteine and phenylalanine, the CDR3 is 16 residues long. Kept here is only the CDR3 DNA, which spans 48 bases and is read in frame from base 1. Trimming removed 5 bases from V and 7 bases from J, leaving 18 bases between the germline ends.

The source is a female donor with multiple sclerosis, enrolled in a pregnancy study. Rearrangement joined TRBV28 to TRBJ1-6, and perhaps TRBD1 as D gene, on 6 matching bases. The starting material was CD4+ T cells from peripheral blood mononuclear cells, obtained in the first trimester of pregnancy. The CDR3 is CASSLQGVKSNSPLHF. Read as DNA, the sequence is TGTGCCAGCAGTCTACAGGGCGTCAAGTCCAATTCACCCCTCCACTTT.